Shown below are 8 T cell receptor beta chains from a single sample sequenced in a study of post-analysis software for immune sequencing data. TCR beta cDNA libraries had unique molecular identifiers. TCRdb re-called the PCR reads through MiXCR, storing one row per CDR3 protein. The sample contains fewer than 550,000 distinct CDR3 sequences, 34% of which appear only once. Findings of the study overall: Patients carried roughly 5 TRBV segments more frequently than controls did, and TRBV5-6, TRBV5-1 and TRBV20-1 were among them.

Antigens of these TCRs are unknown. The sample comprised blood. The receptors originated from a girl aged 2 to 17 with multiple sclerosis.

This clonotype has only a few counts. The CDR3 DNA follows: TGTGCCAGCAGCTTACGGCGGGGGGCTCAGAACACTGAAGCTTTCTTT. Amino acids: CASSLRRGAQNTEAFF. The V call is TRBV11-2, the J call TRBJ1-1; the D gene is possibly TRBD1 (6 bases). Trimming removed 2 bases from V and 1 base from J, with 14 bases in between. Germline V gene data show CDR1 as SGHAT and CDR2 as FQNNGV. The CDR3 runs 16 residues.

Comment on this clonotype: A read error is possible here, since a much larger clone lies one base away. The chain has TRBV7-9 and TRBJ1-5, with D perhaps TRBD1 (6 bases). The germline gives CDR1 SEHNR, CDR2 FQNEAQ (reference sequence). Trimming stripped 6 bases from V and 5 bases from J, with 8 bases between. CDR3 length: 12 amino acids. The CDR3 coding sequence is TGTGCCAGCAGGGCAGGGGATCAGCCCCAGCATTTT. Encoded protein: CASRAGDQPQHF.

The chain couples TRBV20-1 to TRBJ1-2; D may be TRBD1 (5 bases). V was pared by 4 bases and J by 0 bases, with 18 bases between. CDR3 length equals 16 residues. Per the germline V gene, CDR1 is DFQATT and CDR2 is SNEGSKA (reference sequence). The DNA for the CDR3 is TGCAGTGCTAAGGGGACTGGGATGTCTACTAACTATGGCTACACCTTC. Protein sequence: CSAKGTGMSTNYGYTF.

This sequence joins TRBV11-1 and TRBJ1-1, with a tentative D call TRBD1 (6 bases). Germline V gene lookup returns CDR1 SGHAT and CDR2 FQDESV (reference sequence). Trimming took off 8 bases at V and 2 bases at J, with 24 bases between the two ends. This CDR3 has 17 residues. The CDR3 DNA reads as TGTGCCAGCGTTCCACGACGACAAAGGGGGGCCAACACTGAAGCTTTCTTT. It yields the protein CASVPRRQRGANTEAFF.

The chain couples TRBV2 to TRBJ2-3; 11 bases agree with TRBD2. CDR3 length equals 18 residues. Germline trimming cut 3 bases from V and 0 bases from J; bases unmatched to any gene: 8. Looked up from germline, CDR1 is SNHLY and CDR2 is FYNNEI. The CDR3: CASSEGLAGGTSTDTQYF. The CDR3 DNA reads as TGTGCCAGCAGTGAGGGTCTAGCGGGGGGTACTAGCACAGATACGCAGTATTTT.

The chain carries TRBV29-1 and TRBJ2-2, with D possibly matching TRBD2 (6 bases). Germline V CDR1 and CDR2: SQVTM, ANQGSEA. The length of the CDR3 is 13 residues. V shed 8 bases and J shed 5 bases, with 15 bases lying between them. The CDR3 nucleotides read TGCAGCACCAGTTCGGGAGTGACCGGGGAGCTGTTTTTT. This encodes CSTSSGVTGELFF.

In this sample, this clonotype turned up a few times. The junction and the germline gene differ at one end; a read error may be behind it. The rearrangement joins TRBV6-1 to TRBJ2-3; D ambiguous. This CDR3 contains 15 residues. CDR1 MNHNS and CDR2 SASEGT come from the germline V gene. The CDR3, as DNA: TGTGCCAGTAGTGAGGCTGTAAGATACACAGATACGCAGTATTTT. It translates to CASSEAVRYTDTQYF.

The CDR3: CSAAGSSNQPQHF. The CDR3 nucleotides read TGCAGTGCTGCCGGGTCTAGCAATCAGCCCCAGCATTTT. This chain connects TRBV20-1 to TRBJ1-5, with D unclear. V was cut by 5 bases and J by 0 bases, with 8 bases left in between. Germline CDR1 DFQATT, CDR2 SNEGSKA (reference sequence). The CDR3 is 13 amino acids.